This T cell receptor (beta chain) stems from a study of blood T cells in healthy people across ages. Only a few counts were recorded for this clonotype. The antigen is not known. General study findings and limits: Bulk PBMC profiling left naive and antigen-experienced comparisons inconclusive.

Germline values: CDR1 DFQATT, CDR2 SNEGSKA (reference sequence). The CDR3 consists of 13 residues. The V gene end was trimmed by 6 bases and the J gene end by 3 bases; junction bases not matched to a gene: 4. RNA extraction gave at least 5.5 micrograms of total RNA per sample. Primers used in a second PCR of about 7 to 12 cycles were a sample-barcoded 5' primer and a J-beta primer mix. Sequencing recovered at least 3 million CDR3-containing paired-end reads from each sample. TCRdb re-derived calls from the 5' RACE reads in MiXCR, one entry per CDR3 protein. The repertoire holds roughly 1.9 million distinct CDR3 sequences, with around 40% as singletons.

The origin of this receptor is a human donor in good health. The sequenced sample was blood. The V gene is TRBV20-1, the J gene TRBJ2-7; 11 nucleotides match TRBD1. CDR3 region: CSAGQGAFYEQYF. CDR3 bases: TGCAGTGCAGGACAGGGGGCCTTCTACGAGCAGTACTTC.